The 7 T cell receptor beta chains in this list originate from one sample, sequenced in a study of tumor-infiltrating lymphocytes in primary liver carcinoma. The investigators made TCR beta cDNA from approximately 510 ng total RNA, using a constant-region primer. Slightly modified ARM-PCR, run as three nested multiplex PCR rounds, produced the TCR beta libraries. Two initial PCR rounds of around 9 cycles each paired TRBV1-TRBV30 forward primers with a C-beta reverse primer. In TCRdb, the multiplex PCR reads were re-called with MiXCR into one record per CDR3 protein. Of about 330,000 distinct CDR3 sequences listed, approximately 65% were seen once; the top ten hold about 6%. The study extracted blood RNA from unsorted whole blood and also extracted germline DNA. Input material: peripheral blood. These receptors originate from a man in his forties with primary liver carcinoma and hepatitis B virus infection.

This clonotype was detected many times. The rearrangement uses TRBV6-1 and TRBJ1-2; D is ambiguous. The CDR3 is 13 amino acids. Germline V gives CDR1 MNHNS, CDR2 SASEGT. Trimming cost V 8 bases and J 13 bases, with 23 bases left between them. The CDR3 spells CASVRQATTERTF. The CDR3 nucleotides read TGTGCCAGCGTACGGCAAGCTACGACGGAGCGCACCTTC.

Notes on this clonotype: Germline is not matched at one junction end, which may reflect a read error. The CDR3 sequence: CASSPILSYERYF. The CDR3 DNA sequence: TGTGCCAGCAGCCCCATACTGTCGTACGAGCGGTACTTC. J is TRBJ2-7 and V is TRBV13; D is unresolved. Germline loops: CDR1 PRHDT, CDR2 FYEKMQ (reference sequence). This CDR3 has 13 residues.

This chain connects TRBV7-9 to TRBJ2-7; 9 bases are shared with TRBD1. The junction had 6 bases not matched to a gene; V was cut back by 4 bases and J by 2 bases. CDR3 length: 15 amino acids. The germline V gene encodes CDR1 SEHNR and CDR2 FQNEAQ (reference sequence). CDR3 residues: CASSSTGQGPYEQYF. CDR3 DNA: TGTGCCAGCAGCTCCACGGGACAGGGTCCCTACGAGCAGTACTTC.

As regards this clonotype: The junction does not match germline at one end; this may be a read error. The chain recombines TRBV14 with TRBJ2-7; D is unclear. The CDR3 spans 15 residues. The germline CDR1 and CDR2 sequences are SGHDN and FVKESK. This CDR3 is CASSQEGHYYYEQNF. The CDR3 DNA follows: TGTGCCAGCAGCCAAGAGGGCCATTACTACTACGAGCAGAACTTC.

This clonotype was seen a handful of times. J is TRBJ2-7 and V is TRBV12-3 or TRBV12-4; TRBD1 or TRBD2 may be the D gene (7 bases each). This CDR3 region has 15 residues. Trimming cost V 6 bases and J 2 bases, with 17 bases left between them. CDR3 coding DNA: TGTGCCAGCAGCCCAGGGGGGGGGTTGGCCTACGAGCAGTACTTC. This gives the protein CASSPGGGLAYEQYF.

Comments on this clonotype: An end of the junction differs from the germline gene, which may be a read error. The chain recombines TRBV5-4 with TRBJ1-4; unclear D gene. CDR1 and CDR2 (germline): SGHNT, YYREEE (reference sequence). The CDR3 sequence is 13 residues long. The CDR3 nucleotides read TGTGCTAGCAGCATGGTGGATATCGAAAAACTGTTTTTT. It yields the protein CASSMVDIEKLFF. Supplemented by reference TRBV5-4 and TRBJ1-4, the full variable domain reads ETGVTQSPTHLIKTRGQQVTLRCSSQSGHNTVSWYQQALGQGPQFIFQYYREEENGRGNFPPRFSGLQFPNYSSELNVNALELDDSALYLCASSMVDIEKLFFGSGTQLSVL.

Only a few counts were recorded for this clonotype. The chain combines TRBV7-8 with TRBJ2-5; the D gene could be TRBD1 or TRBD2 (5 bases each). The CDR3 consists of 14 residues. The V end lost 0 bases, the J end lost 4 bases, and 9 bases lay between the germline ends. Germline CDR1 and CDR2: SGHVS and FQNEAQ. The CDR3 is CASSLAAGGETQYF. CDR3 nucleotide sequence: TGTGCCAGCAGCTTAGCAGCTGGGGGAGAGACCCAGTACTTC.